This T cell receptor (beta chain) was captured in a study of lymphopenia after photon versus proton radiotherapy. The CDR3 contains 14 residues. Germline V gene lookup returns CDR1 LNHDA and CDR2 SQIVND (reference sequence). V gave up 6 bases and J gave up 2 bases, with 14 bases separating them. TCRdb keeps only in-frame clones here, not all; method: immunoSEQ multiplex PCR. This sample has tens of thousands of clones, with about 81% found just once. The rearrangement uses TRBV19 and TRBJ2-7; D is uncertain. This TCR was sampled from a man in his sixties with pancreatic cancer. Sequences were derived from peripheral blood, sampled from a patient treated with proton-based radiotherapy. CDR3 bases: TGTGCCAGTAGACGACTCGGTCCCCCCTACGAGCAGTACTTC. It encodes CASRRLGPPYEQYF.